One sample yielded the 25 T cell receptor beta chains listed below, sequenced in a study of T-cell reconstitution after alpha-beta-depleted transplantation in children. Library preparation (for TCRbeta) was performed with unique molecular identifiers. Via MiXCR, TCRdb re-called the PCR reads, giving one row per CDR3 protein. The sample yields some 390,000 distinct CDR3 sequences, roughly 21% seen once. This sample comprised PBMCs from the stem cell graft donor, obtained from the stem cell graft. All receptors come from a human donor who donated a stem cell graft to a child with acute myeloid leukemia.

The sample holds a few counts of this clonotype. This chain connects TRBV10-3 to TRBJ2-2; D is ambiguous. The CDR3 runs to 15 residues. V was trimmed by 4 bases and J by 4 bases, leaving 13 bases between them. Germline V gene data show CDR1 as ENHRY and CDR2 as SYGVKD. The CDR3: CAISGDPDVTGELFF. DNA of the CDR3: TGTGCCATCAGTGGGGATCCCGATGTCACCGGGGAGCTGTTTTTT.

The sample holds many counts of this clonotype. This sequence joins TRBV4-1 and TRBJ2-7; D remains ambiguous. Germline CDR1 and CDR2: MGHRA and YSYEKL. The V end lost 3 bases, the J end lost 1 base, and 19 bases lay between the germline ends. The CDR3 contains 17 residues. CDR3 protein: CASSQNSGVTLSYEQYF. In DNA, the CDR3 is TGCGCCAGCAGCCAGAATTCCGGCGTAACCCTTTCCTACGAGCAGTACTTC.

V gene TRBV3-1 combines with J gene TRBJ2-5, with D uncertain. Germline V gene sequence: CDR1 LGHDT, CDR2 YNNKEL (reference sequence). V shed 0 bases and J shed 4 bases, with 9 bases lying between them. The CDR3 is made up of 14 amino acids. CDR3 in amino acids: CASSQDLFGETQYF. The CDR3 bases are TGTGCCAGCAGCCAAGATCTTTTCGGAGAGACCCAGTACTTC.

This chain connects TRBV12-3 or TRBV12-4 to TRBJ2-7; TRBD2 might be the D (6 bases). Trimming removed 3 bases at V and 7 bases at J, with 19 bases between. This CDR3 has 15 amino acids. The CDR3 nucleotides are TGTGCCAGCAGTTTTTGGGAAGGACTATTAAGAGAGCAGTACTTC. Translated: CASSFWEGLLREQYF.

The chain has TRBV25-1 and TRBJ1-1; possible D gene TRBD1, 6 bases. The CDR3 has 12 amino acids. Trimming removed 5 bases at V and 8 bases at J, with 12 bases between. Germline V gives CDR1 MGHDK, CDR2 SYGVNS. For the CDR3, the DNA is TGTGCCAGCAGTTATAGCGACAGGGAAGCTTTCTTT. It codes for CASSYSDREAFF.

The genes are TRBV27 and TRBJ2-2, with D unclear. Per germline, CDR1 MNHEY and CDR2 SMNVEV (reference sequence). The CDR3 runs 15 residues. Trimming left V 3 bases short and J 1 base short, with 9 bases between. Written as DNA, the CDR3 is TGTGCCAGCAGTTTGATCGGATTGAACACCGGGGAGCTGTTTTTT. This translates into CASSLIGLNTGELFF.

This clonotype showed up just a few times. This rearrangement joins TRBV12-3 or TRBV12-4 to TRBJ1-4; 9 bases match TRBD1. J was trimmed by 8 bases and V by 5 bases; bases with no gene match: 6. This CDR3 has 14 amino acids. In nucleotides, the CDR3 is TGTGCCAGCAGTAGGGACAGGGTTTCGGAAAAACTGTTTTTT. Translating gives CASSRDRVSEKLFF.

This chain uses TRBV28 with TRBJ2-1; D unresolved. The germline V and J ends were trimmed by 5 bases and 10 bases, with 9 bases remaining between them. The germline CDR1 and CDR2 sequences are MDHEN and SYDVKM. This CDR3 is 11 amino acids long. CDR3: CASSPEGEQFF. The CDR3 DNA follows: TGTGCCAGCAGTCCGGAAGGGGAGCAGTTCTTC.

The chain employs TRBV12-3 or TRBV12-4 and TRBJ2-2; TRBD1 is a possible D gene (5 bases). The ends were cut back, 7 bases at V and 2 bases at J, with 11 bases in the middle. The CDR3 is 14 amino acids. CDR3 sequence reads: CASTWGGNTGELFF. In DNA, the CDR3 is TGTGCCAGCACCTGGGGCGGCAACACCGGGGAGCTGTTTTTT.

V gene TRBV7-2 combines with J gene TRBJ2-1; D is possibly TRBD1 (6 bases). Germline CDR1 is SGHTA and CDR2 is FQGNSA. The CDR3 runs to 15 residues. The V and J ends lost 5 bases and 12 bases respectively, with 23 bases between them. The CDR3 is CASSRTGTRAERQFF. The CDR3, as DNA: TGTGCCAGCAGCCGAACCGGGACACGGGCCGAACGGCAGTTCTTC.

The chain couples TRBV7-9 to TRBJ2-2; possibly TRBD1 for D (5 bases). From germline, CDR1 is SEHNR and CDR2 FQNEAQ (reference sequence). This CDR3 is 14 amino acids long. The ends were cut back, 5 bases at V and 4 bases at J, with 11 bases in the middle. CDR3 amino acids: CASSPQGFTGELFF. CDR3 DNA: TGTGCCAGCAGCCCTCAGGGTTTCACCGGGGAGCTGTTTTTT.

This clonotype was counted a few times. The rearrangement uses TRBV11-2 and TRBJ2-1; a weak D match, TRBD2 (5 bases). The V gene lost 7 bases and the J gene lost 5 bases, with 21 bases spanning the gap. Germline V CDR1 and CDR2: SGHAT, FQNNGV. This CDR3 comprises 16 residues. The DNA for the CDR3 is TGTGCCAGCACTTTTGTGTGGAGGCAACGTAACAATGAGCAGTTCTTC. Residues: CASTFVWRQRNNEQFF.

Only a few counts were recorded for this clonotype. The chain links TRBV6-2 or TRBV6-3 to TRBJ2-3, with 8 bases aligning to TRBD2. The CDR3 has 14 amino acids. The germline gives CDR1 MNHEY, CDR2 SVGEGT. With V trimmed by 0 bases and J by 14 bases, 10 bases remained unmatched. The CDR3, as DNA: TGTGCCAGCAGTTACTCGACTAGCGTGAATTACTGGTATTTT. Protein sequence: CASSYSTSVNYWYF.

This chain uses TRBV5-1 with TRBJ1-2; D is unclear. The germline CDR1 and CDR2 sequences are SGHRS and YFSETQ. The CDR3 runs to 13 residues. Trimming removed 2 bases at V and 1 base at J, with 6 bases between. CDR3 DNA sequence: TGCGCCAGCAGCTTTGAGGATAACTATGGCTACACCTTC. It translates to CASSFEDNYGYTF.

The gene calls are TRBV7-6 and TRBJ2-7; TRBD1 is a possible D gene (5 bases). The CDR3 extends over 15 amino acids. The germline V and J ends were trimmed by 2 bases and 3 bases, with 14 bases remaining between them. The germline CDR1 and CDR2 sequences are SGHVS and FNYEAQ. CDR3 residues: CASSLLQGLGYEQYF. In DNA form, the CDR3 reads TGTGCCAGCAGCTTACTCCAGGGATTAGGCTACGAGCAGTACTTC.

V gene TRBV12-3 or TRBV12-4 combines with J gene TRBJ2-6; D call uncertain. This CDR3 is 13 amino acids long. The ends were cut back, 3 bases at V and 17 bases at J, with 17 bases in the middle. The CDR3 sequence: CASSFLLGGPVTF. The CDR3 DNA follows: TGTGCCAGCAGTTTCCTCCTGGGTGGGCCCGTGACTTTC.

In its sample, this clonotype was seen many times. This chain links TRBV29-1 with TRBJ2-3; 10 bases are a match to TRBD2. The CDR3 has 14 residues. The V segment lost 6 bases and the J segment 2 bases; nucleotides outside the gene matches: 5. Germline CDR1 reads SQVTM; CDR2 reads ANQGSEA. Here the CDR3 reads CSVVAGGSTDTQYF. The CDR3 DNA follows: TGCAGCGTAGTAGCGGGAGGCTCCACAGATACGCAGTATTTT.

This clonotype came up a few times. This chain uses TRBV5-6 with TRBJ2-3; D may be TRBD2 (5 bases). V was cut by 2 bases and J by 7 bases, with 17 bases left in between. Per the germline V gene, CDR1 is SGHDT and CDR2 is YYEEEE. This CDR3 comprises 15 residues. CDR3 in amino acids: CASSFFLAALNTQYF. Here the CDR3 DNA reads TGTGCCAGCAGCTTTTTCCTAGCAGCACTTAATACGCAGTATTTT.

The rearrangement joins TRBV15 to TRBJ2-1, with D possibly being TRBD2 (6 bases). CDR1 and CDR2 (germline): LNHNV, YYDKDF (reference sequence). The CDR3 is made up of 13 amino acids. V lost 5 bases and J 6 bases, leaving 11 bases between the germline ends. The CDR3 bases are TGTGCCACCAGCCCTCGGAGGGGCAATGAGCAGTTCTTC. Encoded protein: CATSPRRGNEQFF. Supplemented by reference TRBV15 and TRBJ2-1, the full variable domain reads DAMVIQNPRYQVTQFGKPVTLSCSQTLNHNVMYWYQQKSSQAPKLLFHYYDKDFNNEADTPDNFQSRRPNTSFCFLDIRSPGLGDTAMYLCATSPRRGNEQFFGPGTRLTVL.

The rearrangement joins TRBV6-1 to TRBJ2-4; D ambiguous. Germline V gene lookup returns CDR1 MNHNS and CDR2 SASEGT. The ends were cut back, 8 bases at V and 6 bases at J, with 17 bases in the middle. The length of the CDR3 is 14 residues. The CDR3 region is CASGPGPPRNIQYF. CDR3 coding DNA: TGTGCCAGCGGACCCGGGCCCCCGCGAAACATTCAGTACTTC.

The chain recombines TRBV5-1 with TRBJ2-3, with D unclear. From germline, CDR1 is SGHRS and CDR2 YFSETQ. This CDR3 contains 11 residues. Trimming stripped 4 bases from V and 7 bases from J, with 7 bases between. Written as DNA, the CDR3 is TGCGCCAGCAGCACGGCGAATACGCAGTATTTT. Its translation is CASSTANTQYF.

In the case of this clonotype: This may arise from a read error, as a much more abundant clone is one base away. The rearrangement uses TRBV6-5 and TRBJ2-1; 15 bases map to TRBD2. The CDR3 loop spans 16 amino acids. The V gene's germline CDR1 is MNHEY and CDR2 SVGAGI. The CDR3 DNA is TGTGTCAGCAGTTATACCTGGACTAGCGGGAGGGATGAGCAGTTCTTC. Amino acid sequence: CVSSYTWTSGRDEQFF.

The table lists this clonotype with many counts. One end of the junction does not line up with germline, which may come from a read error. The rearrangement joins TRBV12-3 or TRBV12-4 to TRBJ2-7; no definite D call. The length of the CDR3 is 10 residues. CDR3: CASSLYETIF. The CDR3 DNA is TGTGCCAGCAGTTTATACGAGACAATCTTC.

The chain joins TRBV13 to TRBJ2-3; 7 bases match TRBD2. Unmatched junction bases numbered 23, after V lost 1 base and J lost 7 bases. CDR3 length equals 20 residues. CDR1 and CDR2 from the germline V gene are PRHDT and FYEKMQ (reference sequence). The CDR3 coding sequence is TGTGCCAGCAGCTTAGTCGAGGAATCCGACGGACTAGTTAATTTGTATACGCAGTATTTT. Protein sequence: CASSLVEESDGLVNLYTQYF.

This clonotype was counted at least ten times. The chain uses TRBV12-3 or TRBV12-4 and TRBJ2-2, with 13 bases that match TRBD2. This CDR3 is 16 amino acids long. V was clipped by 5 bases and J by 8 bases; unmatched bases: 8. CDR3 nucleotides: TGTGCCAGCAGTCAGACTAGCGGGAGGAAAGGAGGGGAGCTGTTTTTT. Translating gives CASSQTSGRKGGELFF.